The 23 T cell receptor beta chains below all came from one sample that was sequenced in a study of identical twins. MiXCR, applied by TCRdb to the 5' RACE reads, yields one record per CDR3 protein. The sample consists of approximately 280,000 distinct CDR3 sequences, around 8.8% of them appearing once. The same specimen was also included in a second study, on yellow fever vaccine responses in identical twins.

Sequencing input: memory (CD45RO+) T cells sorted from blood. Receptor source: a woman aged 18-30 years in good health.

The CDR3 nucleotides are TGCGCCAGCAGACAGGGAGGAAACGAGCAGTACTTC. Residues: CASRQGGNEQYF. This chain joins TRBV4-1 and TRBJ2-7, with D possibly being TRBD1 or TRBD2 (6 bases each). Germline V CDR1 and CDR2: MGHRA, YSYEKL. V lost 6 bases and J 5 bases, leaving 11 bases between the germline ends. This CDR3 is built from 12 residues.

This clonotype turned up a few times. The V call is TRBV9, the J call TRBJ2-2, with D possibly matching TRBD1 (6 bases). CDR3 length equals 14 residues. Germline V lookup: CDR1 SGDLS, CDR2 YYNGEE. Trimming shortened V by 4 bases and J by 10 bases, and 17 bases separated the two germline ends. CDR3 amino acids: CASSLTQGTSELFF. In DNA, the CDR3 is TGTGCCAGCAGCCTCACACAGGGAACTTCGGAGCTGTTTTTT.

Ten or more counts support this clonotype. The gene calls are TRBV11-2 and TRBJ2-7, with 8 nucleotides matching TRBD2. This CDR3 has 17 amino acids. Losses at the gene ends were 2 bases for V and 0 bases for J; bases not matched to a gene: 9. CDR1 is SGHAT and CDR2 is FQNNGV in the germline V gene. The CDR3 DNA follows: TGTGCCAGCAGCTTAATAAGTCCCGGGACTAGCTCCTACGAGCAGTACTTC. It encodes CASSLISPGTSSYEQYF.

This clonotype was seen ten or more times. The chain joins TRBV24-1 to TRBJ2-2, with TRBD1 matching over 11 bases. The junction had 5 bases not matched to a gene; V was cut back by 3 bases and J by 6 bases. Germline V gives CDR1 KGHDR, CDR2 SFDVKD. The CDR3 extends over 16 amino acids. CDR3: CATSDPGTGGAGELFF. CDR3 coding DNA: TGTGCCACCAGTGATCCCGGGACAGGGGGGGCCGGGGAGCTGTTTTTT.

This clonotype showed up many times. For the CDR3, the DNA is TGTGCCAGCAGTCGGGACACGGTGAACACTGAAGCTTTCTTT. It translates to CASSRDTVNTEAFF. J is TRBJ1-1 and V is TRBV2, with D perhaps TRBD1 (6 bases). CDR3 size: 14 residues. Between the trimmed V and J ends, which lost 5 bases and 0 bases, there was a span of 10 bases. Germline values: CDR1 SNHLY, CDR2 FYNNEI.

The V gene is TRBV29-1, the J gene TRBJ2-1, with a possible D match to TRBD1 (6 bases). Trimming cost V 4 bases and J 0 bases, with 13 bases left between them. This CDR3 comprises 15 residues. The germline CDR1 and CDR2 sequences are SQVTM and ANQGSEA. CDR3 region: CSVGATGFSYNEQFF. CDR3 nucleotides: TGCAGCGTTGGTGCGACAGGTTTCTCCTACAATGAGCAGTTCTTC.

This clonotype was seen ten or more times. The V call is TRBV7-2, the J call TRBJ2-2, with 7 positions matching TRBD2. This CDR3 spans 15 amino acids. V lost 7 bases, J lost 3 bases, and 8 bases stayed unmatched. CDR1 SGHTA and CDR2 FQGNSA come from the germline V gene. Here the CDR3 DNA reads TGTGCCAGCAACCCTTGGGGGGGGGACACCGGGGAGCTGTTTTTT. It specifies CASNPWGGDTGELFF. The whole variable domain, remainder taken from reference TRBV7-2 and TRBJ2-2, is GAGVSQSPSNKVTEKGKDVELRCDPISGHTALYWYRQSLGQGLEFLIYFQGNSAPDKSGLPSDRFSAERTGGSVSTLTIQRTQQEDSAVYLCASNPWGGDTGELFFGEGSRLTVL.

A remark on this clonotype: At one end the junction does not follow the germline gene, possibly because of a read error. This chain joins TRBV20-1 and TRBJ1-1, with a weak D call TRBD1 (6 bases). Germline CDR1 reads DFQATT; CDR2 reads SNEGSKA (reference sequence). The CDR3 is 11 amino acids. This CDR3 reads CSAHRGAEVFF. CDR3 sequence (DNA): TGCAGTGCCCACCGGGGGGCTGAAGTTTTCTTT.

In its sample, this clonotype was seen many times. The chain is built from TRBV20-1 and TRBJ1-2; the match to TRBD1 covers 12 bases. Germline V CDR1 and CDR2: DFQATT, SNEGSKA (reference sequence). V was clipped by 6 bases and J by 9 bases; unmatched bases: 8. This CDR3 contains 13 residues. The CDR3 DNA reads TGCAGTGCCCATTCTGGGACAGGGGGCCGCTACACCTTC. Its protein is CSAHSGTGGRYTF.

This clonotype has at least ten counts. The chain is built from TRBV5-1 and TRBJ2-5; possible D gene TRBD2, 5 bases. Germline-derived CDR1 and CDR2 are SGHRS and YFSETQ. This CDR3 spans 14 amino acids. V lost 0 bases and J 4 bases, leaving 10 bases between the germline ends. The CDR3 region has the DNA TGCGCCAGCAGCTTGGCCGGAGGTAGAGAGACCCAGTACTTC. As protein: CASSLAGGRETQYF. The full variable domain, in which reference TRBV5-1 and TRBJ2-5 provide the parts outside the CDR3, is KAGVTQTPRYLIKTRGQQVTLSCSPISGHRSVSWYQQTPGQGLQFLFEYFSETQRNKGNFPGRFSGRQFSNSRSEMNVSTLELGDSALYLCASSLAGGRETQYFGPGTRLLVL.

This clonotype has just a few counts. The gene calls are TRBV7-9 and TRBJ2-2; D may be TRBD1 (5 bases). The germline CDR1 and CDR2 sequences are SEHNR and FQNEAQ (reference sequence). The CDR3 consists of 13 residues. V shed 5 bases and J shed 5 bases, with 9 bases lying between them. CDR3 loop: CASSPAGTGELFF. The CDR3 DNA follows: TGTGCCAGCAGCCCCGCAGGGACCGGGGAGCTGTTTTTT.

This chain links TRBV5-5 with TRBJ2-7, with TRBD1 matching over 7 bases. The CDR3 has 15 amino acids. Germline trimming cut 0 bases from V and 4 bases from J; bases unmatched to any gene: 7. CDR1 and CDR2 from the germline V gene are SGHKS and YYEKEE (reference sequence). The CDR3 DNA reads TGTGCCAGCAGCTTGGGGCAGGGGGAATCTTACGAGCAGTACTTC. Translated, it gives CASSLGQGESYEQYF.

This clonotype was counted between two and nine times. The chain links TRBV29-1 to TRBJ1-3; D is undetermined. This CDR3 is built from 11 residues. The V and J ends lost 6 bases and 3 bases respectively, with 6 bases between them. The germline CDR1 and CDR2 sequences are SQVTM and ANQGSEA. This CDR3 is CSVGYGNTIYF. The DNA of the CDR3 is TGCAGCGTAGGGTATGGAAACACCATATATTTT.

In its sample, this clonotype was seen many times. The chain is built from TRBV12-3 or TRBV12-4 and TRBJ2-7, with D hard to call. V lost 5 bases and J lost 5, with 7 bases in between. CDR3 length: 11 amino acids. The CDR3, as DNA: TGTGCCAGCAGTAGTAGGGACGAGCAGTACGTC. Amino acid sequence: CASSSRDEQYV.

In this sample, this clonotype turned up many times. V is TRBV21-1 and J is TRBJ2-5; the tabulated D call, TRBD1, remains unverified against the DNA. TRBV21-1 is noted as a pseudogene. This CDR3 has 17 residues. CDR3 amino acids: CASSKGKETYPGETQYF. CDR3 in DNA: TGTGCCAGCAGCAAAGGGAAGGAAACTTACCCGGGGGAGACCCAGTACTTC.

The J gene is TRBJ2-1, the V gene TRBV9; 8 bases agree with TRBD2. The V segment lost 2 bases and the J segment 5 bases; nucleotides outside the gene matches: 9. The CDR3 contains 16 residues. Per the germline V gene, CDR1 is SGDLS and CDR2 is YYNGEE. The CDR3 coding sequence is TGTGCCAGCAGCGTCTCTTCCGGGACTAGTCACAATGAGCAGTTCTTC. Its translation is CASSVSSGTSHNEQFF.

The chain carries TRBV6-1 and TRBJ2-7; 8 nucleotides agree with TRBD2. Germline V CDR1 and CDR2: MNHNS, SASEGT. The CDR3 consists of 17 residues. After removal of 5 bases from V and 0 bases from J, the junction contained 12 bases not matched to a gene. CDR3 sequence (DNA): TGTGCCAGCAGTCATTTGGGGGGACTAGGGGCCTCCTACGAGCAGTACTTC. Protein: CASSHLGGLGASYEQYF.

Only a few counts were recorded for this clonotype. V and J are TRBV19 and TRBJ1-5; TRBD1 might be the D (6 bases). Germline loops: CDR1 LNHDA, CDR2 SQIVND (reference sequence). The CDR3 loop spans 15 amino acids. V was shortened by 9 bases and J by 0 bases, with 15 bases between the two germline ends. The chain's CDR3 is CASADSAYSNQPQHF. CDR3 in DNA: TGTGCCAGCGCGGACAGCGCCTATAGCAATCAGCCCCAGCATTTT.

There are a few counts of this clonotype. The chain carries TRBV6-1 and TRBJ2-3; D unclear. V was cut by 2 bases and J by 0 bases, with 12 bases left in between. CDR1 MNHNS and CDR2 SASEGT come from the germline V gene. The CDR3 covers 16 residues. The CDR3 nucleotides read TGTGCCAGCAGTGAAAGAATCAAGCTGAGCACAGATACGCAGTATTTT. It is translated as CASSERIKLSTDTQYF.

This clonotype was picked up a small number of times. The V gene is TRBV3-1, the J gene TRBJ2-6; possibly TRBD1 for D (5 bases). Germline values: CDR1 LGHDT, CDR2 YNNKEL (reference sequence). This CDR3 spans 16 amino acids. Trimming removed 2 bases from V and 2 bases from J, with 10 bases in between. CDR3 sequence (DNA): TGTGCCAGCAGCCAACAGGGTTCTGCTGGGGCCAACGTCCTGACTTTC. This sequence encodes CASSQQGSAGANVLTF. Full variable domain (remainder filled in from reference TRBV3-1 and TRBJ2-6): DTAVSQTPKYLVTQMGNDKSIKCEQNLGHDTMYWYKQDSKKFLKIMFSYNNKELIINETVPNRFSPKSPDKAHLNLHINSLELGDSAVYFCASSQQGSAGANVLTFGAGSRLTVL.

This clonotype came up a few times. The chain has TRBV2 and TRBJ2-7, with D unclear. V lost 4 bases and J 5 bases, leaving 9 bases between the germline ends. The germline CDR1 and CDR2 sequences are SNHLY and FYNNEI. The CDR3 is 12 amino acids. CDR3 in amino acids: CASSAARDEQYF. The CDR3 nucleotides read TGTGCCAGCAGTGCCGCCAGAGACGAGCAGTACTTC.

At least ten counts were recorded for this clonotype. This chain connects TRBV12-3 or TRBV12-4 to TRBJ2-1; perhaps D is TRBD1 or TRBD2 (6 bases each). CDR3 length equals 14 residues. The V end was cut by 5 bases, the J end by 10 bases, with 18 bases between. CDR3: CASSRGGTTGEQFF. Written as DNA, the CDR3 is TGTGCCAGCAGTCGAGGGGGGACCACGGGGGAGCAGTTCTTC.

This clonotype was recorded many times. The CDR3 sequence is CASSTEENSPLHF. The CDR3 DNA follows: TGCGCCAGCAGCACCGAGGAGAATTCACCCCTCCACTTT. The chain links TRBV5-1 to TRBJ1-6; no clear D. V lost 4 bases and J 7 bases, leaving 9 bases between the germline ends. Germline V gene lookup returns CDR1 SGHRS and CDR2 YFSETQ. The CDR3 has 13 amino acids. Full variable domain (remainder filled in from reference TRBV5-1 and TRBJ1-6): KAGVTQTPRYLIKTRGQQVTLSCSPISGHRSVSWYQQTPGQGLQFLFEYFSETQRNKGNFPGRFSGRQFSNSRSEMNVSTLELGDSALYLCASSTEENSPLHFGNGTRLTVT.